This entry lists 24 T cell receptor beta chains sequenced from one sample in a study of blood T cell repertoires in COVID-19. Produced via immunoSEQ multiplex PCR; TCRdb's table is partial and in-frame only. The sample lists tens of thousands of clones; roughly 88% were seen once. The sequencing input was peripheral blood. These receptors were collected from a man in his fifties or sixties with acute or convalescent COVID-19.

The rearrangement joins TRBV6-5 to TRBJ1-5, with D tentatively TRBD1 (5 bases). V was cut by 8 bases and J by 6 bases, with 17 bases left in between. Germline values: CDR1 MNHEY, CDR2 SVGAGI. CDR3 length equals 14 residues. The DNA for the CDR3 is TGTGCCAGCTCCCCCACGGGGGTTCTTCAGCCCCAGCATTTT. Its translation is CASSPTGVLQPQHF.

CDR3 protein: CASSPSQGAVEKLFF. CDR3 DNA: TGTGCCAGCTCACCATCGCAGGGGGCGGTTGAAAAACTGTTTTTT. This rearrangement joins TRBV18 to TRBJ1-4; 8 bases map to TRBD1. Germline V gene data show CDR1 as KGHSH and CDR2 as LQKENI. The CDR3 is made up of 15 amino acids. V shed 2 bases, J shed 7 bases, and the junction held 6 bases outside the gene matches.

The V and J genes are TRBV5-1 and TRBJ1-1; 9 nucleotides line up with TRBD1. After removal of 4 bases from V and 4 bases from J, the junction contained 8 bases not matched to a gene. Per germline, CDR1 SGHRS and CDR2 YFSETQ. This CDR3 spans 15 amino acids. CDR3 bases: TGCGCCAGCAGCCAAGGGACAGGGCTGGGCACTGAAGCTTTCTTT. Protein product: CASSQGTGLGTEAFF.

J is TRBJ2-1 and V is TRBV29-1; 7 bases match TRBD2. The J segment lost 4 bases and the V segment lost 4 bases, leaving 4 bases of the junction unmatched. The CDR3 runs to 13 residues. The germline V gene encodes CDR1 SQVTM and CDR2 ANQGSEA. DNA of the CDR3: TGCAGCGTTGGTGGGACTACTTACAATGAGCAGTTCTTC. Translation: CSVGGTTYNEQFF.

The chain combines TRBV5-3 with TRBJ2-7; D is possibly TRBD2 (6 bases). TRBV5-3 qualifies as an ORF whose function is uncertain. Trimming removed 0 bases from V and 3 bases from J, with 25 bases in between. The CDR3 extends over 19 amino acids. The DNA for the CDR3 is TGTGCCAGAAGCTTGGCAGTCCGAGGGGTGGAGCGGGTCCGCTACGAGCAGTACTTC. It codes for CARSLAVRGVERVRYEQYF.

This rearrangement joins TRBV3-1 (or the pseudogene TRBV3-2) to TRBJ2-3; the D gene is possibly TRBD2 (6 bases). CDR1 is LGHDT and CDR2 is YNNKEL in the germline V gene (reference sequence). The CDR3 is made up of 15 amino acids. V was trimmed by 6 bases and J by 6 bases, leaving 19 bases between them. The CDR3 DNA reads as TGTGCCAGCAGTCCCGGAGGGAGCACCAGGGATACGCAGTATTTT. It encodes CASSPGGSTRDTQYF.

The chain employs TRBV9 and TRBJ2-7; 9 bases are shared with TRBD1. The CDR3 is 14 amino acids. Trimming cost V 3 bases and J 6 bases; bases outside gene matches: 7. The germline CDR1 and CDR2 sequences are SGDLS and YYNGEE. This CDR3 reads CASSAGTGPSEQYF. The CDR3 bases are TGTGCCAGCAGCGCCGGGACAGGGCCCTCCGAGCAGTACTTC.

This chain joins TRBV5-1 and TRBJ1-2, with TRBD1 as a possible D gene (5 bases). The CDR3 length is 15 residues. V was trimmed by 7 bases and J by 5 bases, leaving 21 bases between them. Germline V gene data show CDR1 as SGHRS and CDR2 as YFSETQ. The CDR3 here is CASGTSGSGIYGYTF. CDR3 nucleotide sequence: TGCGCCAGCGGGACTTCAGGGAGCGGAATATATGGCTACACCTTC.

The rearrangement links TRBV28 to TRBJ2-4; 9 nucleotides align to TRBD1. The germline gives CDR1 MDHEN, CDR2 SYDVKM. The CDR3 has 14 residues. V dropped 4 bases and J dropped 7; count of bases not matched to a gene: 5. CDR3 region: CASSSRQGVNIQYF. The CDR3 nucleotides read TGTGCCAGCAGTTCGCGACAGGGGGTGAACATTCAGTACTTC.

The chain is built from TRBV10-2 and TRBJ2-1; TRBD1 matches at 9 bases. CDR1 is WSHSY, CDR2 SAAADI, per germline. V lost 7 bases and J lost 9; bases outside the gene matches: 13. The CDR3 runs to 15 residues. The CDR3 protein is CASNNPGQGGGEQFF. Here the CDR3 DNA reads TGCGCCAGCAACAACCCGGGACAGGGTGGAGGTGAGCAGTTCTTC.

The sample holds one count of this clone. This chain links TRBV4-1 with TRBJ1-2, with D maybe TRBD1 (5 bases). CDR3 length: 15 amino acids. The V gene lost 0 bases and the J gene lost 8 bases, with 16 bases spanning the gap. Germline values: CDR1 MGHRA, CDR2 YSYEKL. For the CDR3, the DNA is TGCGCCAGCAGCCAAGAAGCCTCAGGGCCGCCCGGCTACACCTTC. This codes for CASSQEASGPPGYTF.

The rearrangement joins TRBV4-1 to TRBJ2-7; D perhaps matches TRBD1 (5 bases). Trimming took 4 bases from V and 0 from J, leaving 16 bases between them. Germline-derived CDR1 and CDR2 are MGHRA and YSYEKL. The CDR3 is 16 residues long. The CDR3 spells CASSPNTGSLSYEQYF. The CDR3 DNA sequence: TGCGCCAGCAGCCCCAATACAGGTTCCCTCTCCTACGAGCAGTACTTC.

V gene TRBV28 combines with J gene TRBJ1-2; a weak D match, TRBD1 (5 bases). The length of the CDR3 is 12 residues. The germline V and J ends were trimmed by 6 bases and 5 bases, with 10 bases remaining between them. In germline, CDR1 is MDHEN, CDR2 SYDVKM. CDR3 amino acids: CASSNGGYGYTF. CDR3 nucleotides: TGTGCCAGCAGCAACGGGGGGTATGGCTACACCTTC.

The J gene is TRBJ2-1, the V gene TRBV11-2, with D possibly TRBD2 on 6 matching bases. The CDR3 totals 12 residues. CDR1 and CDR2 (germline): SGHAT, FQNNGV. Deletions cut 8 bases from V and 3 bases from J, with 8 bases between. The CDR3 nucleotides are TGTGCCAGCGGGGGGAACTACAATGAGCAGTTCTTC. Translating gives CASGGNYNEQFF. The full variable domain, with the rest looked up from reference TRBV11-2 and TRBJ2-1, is EAGVAQSPRYKIIEKRQSVAFWCNPISGHATLYWYQQILGQGPKLLIQFQNNGVVDDSQLPKDRFSAERLKGVDSTLKIQPAKLEDSAVYLCASGGNYNEQFFGPGTRLTVL.

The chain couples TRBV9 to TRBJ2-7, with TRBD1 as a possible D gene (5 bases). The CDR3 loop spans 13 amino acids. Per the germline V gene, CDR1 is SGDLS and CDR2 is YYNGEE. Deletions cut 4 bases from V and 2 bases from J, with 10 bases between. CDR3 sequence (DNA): TGTGCCAGCAGCAGGGGCCCCACCTACGAGCAGTACTTC. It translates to CASSRGPTYEQYF.

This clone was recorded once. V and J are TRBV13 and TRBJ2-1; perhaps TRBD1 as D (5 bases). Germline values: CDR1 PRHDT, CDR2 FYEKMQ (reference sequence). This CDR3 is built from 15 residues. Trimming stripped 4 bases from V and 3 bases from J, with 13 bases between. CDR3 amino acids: CASSYDSRNYNEQFF. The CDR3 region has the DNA TGTGCCAGCAGCTATGACAGCCGTAACTACAATGAGCAGTTCTTC.

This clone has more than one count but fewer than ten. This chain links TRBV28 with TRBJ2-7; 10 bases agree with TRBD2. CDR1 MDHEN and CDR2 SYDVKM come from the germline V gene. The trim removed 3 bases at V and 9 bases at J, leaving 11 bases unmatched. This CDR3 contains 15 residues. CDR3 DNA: TGTGCCAGCAGTTTGGGGACTAGCGTGGGCGGAGGGCAGTACTTC. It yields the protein CASSLGTSVGGGQYF.

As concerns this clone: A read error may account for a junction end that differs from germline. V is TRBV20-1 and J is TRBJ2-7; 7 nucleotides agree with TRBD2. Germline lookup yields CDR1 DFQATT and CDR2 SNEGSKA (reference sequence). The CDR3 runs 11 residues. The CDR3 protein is CSAPRGRESFF. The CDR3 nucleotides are TGCAGTGCTCCGCGGGGGAGAGAGTCTTTCTTC.

CDR3 residues: CAISDTRPNRQSSYEQYF. The CDR3 coding sequence is TGTGCCATCAGTGACACGCGCCCAAACCGACAGAGCTCCTACGAGCAGTACTTC. The chain is built from TRBV10-3 and TRBJ2-7; a possible D gene is TRBD1 (5 bases). Germline loops: CDR1 ENHRY, CDR2 SYGVKD. V lost 3 bases to trimming and J lost 0 bases, with 21 bases between them. CDR3 length equals 18 residues.

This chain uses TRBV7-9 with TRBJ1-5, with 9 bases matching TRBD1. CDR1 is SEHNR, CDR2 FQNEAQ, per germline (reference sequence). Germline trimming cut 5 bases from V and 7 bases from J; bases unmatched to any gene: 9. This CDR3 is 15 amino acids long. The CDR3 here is CASSPGTGSLQPQHF. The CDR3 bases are TGTGCCAGCAGCCCGGGGACAGGGAGTTTGCAGCCCCAGCATTTT.

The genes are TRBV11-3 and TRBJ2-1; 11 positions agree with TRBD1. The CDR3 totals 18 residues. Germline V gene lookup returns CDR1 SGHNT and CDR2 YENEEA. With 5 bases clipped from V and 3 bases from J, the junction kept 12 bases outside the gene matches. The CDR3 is CASSPNTGQGADYNEQFF. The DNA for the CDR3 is TGTGCCAGCAGCCCCAACACCGGACAGGGGGCCGACTACAATGAGCAGTTCTTC. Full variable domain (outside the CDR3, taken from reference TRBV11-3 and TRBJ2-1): EAGVVQSPRYKIIEKKQPVAFWCNPISGHNTLYWYLQNLGQGPELLIRYENEEAVDDSQLPKDRFSAERLKGVDSTLKIQPAELGDSAVYLCASSPNTGQGADYNEQFFGPGTRLTVL.

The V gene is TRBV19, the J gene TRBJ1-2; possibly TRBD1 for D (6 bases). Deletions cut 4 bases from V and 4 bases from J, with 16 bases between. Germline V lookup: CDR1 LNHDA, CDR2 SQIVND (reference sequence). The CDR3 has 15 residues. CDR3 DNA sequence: TGTGCCAGTAGTACCAAGAGCCAGGGGCTCTATGGCTACACCTTC. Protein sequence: CASSTKSQGLYGYTF.

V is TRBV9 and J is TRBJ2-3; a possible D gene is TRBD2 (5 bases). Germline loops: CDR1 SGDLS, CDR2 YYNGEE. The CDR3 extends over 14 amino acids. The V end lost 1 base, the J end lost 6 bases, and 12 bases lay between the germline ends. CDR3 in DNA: TGTGCCAGCAGCGTAAGCGGTTCTGGGGATACGCAGTATTTT. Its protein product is CASSVSGSGDTQYF.

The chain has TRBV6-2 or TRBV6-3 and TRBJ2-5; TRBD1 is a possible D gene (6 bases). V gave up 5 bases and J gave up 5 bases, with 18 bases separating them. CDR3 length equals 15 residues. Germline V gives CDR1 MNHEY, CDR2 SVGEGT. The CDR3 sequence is CASSRLGQHIETQYF. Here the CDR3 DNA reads TGTGCCAGCAGTCGTTTAGGACAGCATATTGAGACCCAGTACTTC.